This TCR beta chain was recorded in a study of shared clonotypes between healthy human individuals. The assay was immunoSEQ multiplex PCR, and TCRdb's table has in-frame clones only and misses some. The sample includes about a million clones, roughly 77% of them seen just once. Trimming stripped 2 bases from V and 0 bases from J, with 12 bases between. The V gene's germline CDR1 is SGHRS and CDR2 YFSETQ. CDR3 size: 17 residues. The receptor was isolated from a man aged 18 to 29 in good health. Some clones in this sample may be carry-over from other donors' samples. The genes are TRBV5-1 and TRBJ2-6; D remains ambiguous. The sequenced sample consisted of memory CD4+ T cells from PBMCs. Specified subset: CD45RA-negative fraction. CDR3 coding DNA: TGCGCCAGCAGCTTTTTTCCACTGAGCTCTGGGGCCAACGTCCTGACTTTC. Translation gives CASSFFPLSSGANVLTF.